The 16 T cell receptor beta chains presented below share a single source sample, sequenced in a study of technical replicates of blood from a handful of donors. Measured with immunoSEQ multiplex PCR; TCRdb has only the in-frame clones, and not every one. The sample includes 55,000 to 75,000 clones, about 94% of them seen just once. The source material was T cells isolated from PBMCs. The source is a human donor in good health.

This chain links TRBV9 with TRBJ2-3; D is possibly TRBD2 (5 bases). Germline CDR1 and CDR2: SGDLS and YYNGEE. Trimming left V 4 bases short and J 0 bases short, with 9 bases between. CDR3 length: 14 residues. CDR3 sequence reads: CASSLSGSTDTQYF. The CDR3 bases are TGTGCCAGCAGCTTAAGCGGTAGCACAGATACGCAGTATTTT.

The chain carries TRBV4-1 and TRBJ1-5, with 7 bases lining up with TRBD1. The V gene's germline CDR1 is MGHRA and CDR2 YSYEKL. The CDR3 totals 15 residues. V was clipped by 3 bases and J by 3 bases; unmatched bases: 5. CDR3 nucleotide sequence: TGCGCCAGCAGCCATCCGGGACAGCACAATCAGCCCCAGCATTTT. The encoded protein is CASSHPGQHNQPQHF.

This clone has only a few counts. The chain employs TRBV19 and TRBJ1-5; 7 positions match TRBD1. The length of the CDR3 is 15 residues. With V trimmed by 7 bases and J by 0 bases, 6 bases remained unmatched. Germline loops: CDR1 LNHDA, CDR2 SQIVND (reference sequence). The CDR3 sequence is CASTSTGNSNQPQHF. In DNA form, the CDR3 reads TGTGCCAGTACCTCGACAGGGAATAGCAATCAGCCCCAGCATTTT.

V gene TRBV6-1 combines with J gene TRBJ2-5, with 8 bases lining up with TRBD1. This CDR3 has 15 amino acids. From germline, CDR1 is MNHNS and CDR2 SASEGT. Trimming at V came to 8 bases and at J to 9 bases, leaving 17 bases not matched to a gene. The CDR3 reads CASEGRDRGDRAQYF. The CDR3 DNA is TGTGCCAGCGAAGGCCGAGACAGGGGAGACAGGGCCCAGTACTTC.

This clone was counted a few times. The chain links TRBV7-2 to TRBJ2-7; possible D gene TRBD2, 6 bases. The CDR3 extends over 15 amino acids. Germline CDR1 and CDR2: SGHTA and FQGNSA. The V end was cut by 0 bases, the J end by 2 bases, with 11 bases between. This CDR3 reads CASSLASGAAYEQYF. CDR3 nucleotides: TGTGCCAGCAGCTTAGCTAGCGGAGCCGCCTACGAGCAGTACTTC. Based on the CDR3 plus reference TRBV7-2 and TRBJ2-7, the full variable domain is GAGVSQSPSNKVTEKGKDVELRCDPISGHTALYWYRQSLGQGLEFLIYFQGNSAPDKSGLPSDRFSAERTGGSVSTLTIQRTQQEDSAVYLCASSLASGAAYEQYFGPGTRLTVT.

The chain employs TRBV19 and TRBJ1-2, with 8 bases that match TRBD1. Per germline, CDR1 LNHDA and CDR2 SQIVND (reference sequence). The CDR3 runs to 13 residues. J lost 7 bases, V lost 8 bases, and 9 bases had no gene match. The CDR3 coding sequence is TGTGCCAGTCAGTTTCAGGGGGCGCTTGGCTACACCTTC. It codes for CASQFQGALGYTF.

V is TRBV25-1 and J is TRBJ1-2; D not certain. The germline gives CDR1 MGHDK, CDR2 SYGVNS. The CDR3 consists of 13 residues. With 2 bases removed from V and 6 bases from J, the gap between germline ends came to 10 bases. Here the CDR3 reads CASSEGQRHGYTF. The DNA for the CDR3 is TGTGCCAGCAGTGAAGGCCAACGCCATGGCTACACCTTC.

The chain is built from TRBV6-1 and TRBJ1-1, with no clear D. This CDR3 comprises 14 residues. V lost 7 bases to trimming and J lost 3 bases, with 15 bases between them. Germline V CDR1 and CDR2: MNHNS, SASEGT. CDR3 in DNA: TGTGCCAGCACCGAGCGACTGGAGTACACTGAAGCTTTCTTT. Its protein is CASTERLEYTEAFF.

DNA for the CDR3: TGTGCCAGCAGCCCTGCGGGACTCCTCCCCAATGAAAAACTGTTTTTT. It is translated as CASSPAGLLPNEKLFF. The chain carries TRBV5-6 and TRBJ1-4; tentative D call: TRBD1 (5 bases). Germline V gene data show CDR1 as SGHDT and CDR2 as YYEEEE. The V end lost 4 bases, the J end lost 5 bases, and 18 bases lay between the germline ends. This CDR3 is built from 16 residues.

In this sample, this clone turned up once. The chain joins TRBV29-1 to TRBJ2-7, with D tentatively TRBD1 (5 bases). V dropped 4 bases and J dropped 0 bases, with 7 bases sitting between them. This CDR3 contains 12 residues. Germline assignment: CDR1 SQVTM and CDR2 ANQGSEA. The DNA for the CDR3 is TGCAGCGTTGTGGGGCCCTCCTACGAGCAGTACTTC. Protein: CSVVGPSYEQYF.

The chain joins TRBV5-1 to TRBJ2-5, with TRBD2 matching over 10 bases. The J segment lost 4 bases and the V segment lost 1 base, leaving 4 bases of the junction unmatched. Germline V gives CDR1 SGHRS, CDR2 YFSETQ. The CDR3 has 15 amino acids. The CDR3 region is CASSLSLAGAETQYF. The CDR3 DNA follows: TGCGCCAGCAGCTTGAGTCTAGCGGGAGCAGAGACCCAGTACTTC.

The CDR3 nucleotides read TGTGCCAGCAGCCGGACAGGGTACACTGAAGCTTTCTTT. Amino acids: CASSRTGYTEAFF. J is TRBJ1-1 and V is TRBV7-9; TRBD1 agrees at 8 bases. The germline V gene encodes CDR1 SEHNR and CDR2 FQNEAQ (reference sequence). This CDR3 region has 13 residues. Losses at the gene ends were 5 bases for V and 3 bases for J; bases not matched to a gene: 2.

The rearrangement links TRBV7-9 to TRBJ2-7; 8 nucleotides align to TRBD1. Germline-derived CDR1 and CDR2 are SEHNR and FQNEAQ (reference sequence). The J segment lost 3 bases and the V segment lost 5 bases, leaving 12 bases of the junction unmatched. The CDR3 has 16 amino acids. The CDR3 nucleotides are TGTGCCAGCAGCCCAAGTATAGGGACAGGCGGCTACGAGCAGTACTTC. Residues: CASSPSIGTGGYEQYF.

V gene TRBV28 combines with J gene TRBJ1-2, with 7 bases identical to TRBD1. Germline assignment: CDR1 MDHEN and CDR2 SYDVKM. With V trimmed by 8 bases and J by 5 bases, 8 bases remained unmatched. This CDR3 is built from 13 residues. The CDR3 DNA reads TGTGCCAGCGCAAATGACAGGGATTATGGCTACACCTTC. Translation gives CASANDRDYGYTF.

The chain joins TRBV6-1 to TRBJ1-1, with 7 bases identical to TRBD1. V trimming: 6 bases; J trimming: 1 base; junction bases outside the gene matches: 8. CDR1 is MNHNS, CDR2 SASEGT, per germline. The length of the CDR3 is 15 residues. CDR3 protein: CASRPSTGRNTEAFF. DNA for the CDR3: TGTGCCAGCAGACCCTCGACAGGGAGGAACACTGAAGCTTTCTTT.

The rearrangement links TRBV2 to TRBJ1-2; possibly TRBD1 for D (5 bases). V was trimmed by 5 bases and J by 2 bases, leaving 15 bases between them. CDR3 length: 15 residues. Germline V gene lookup returns CDR1 SNHLY and CDR2 FYNNEI. CDR3 in DNA: TGTGCCAGCAGTCCCAACATCGCAGGGAACTATGGCTACACCTTC. Translated, it gives CASSPNIAGNYGYTF.